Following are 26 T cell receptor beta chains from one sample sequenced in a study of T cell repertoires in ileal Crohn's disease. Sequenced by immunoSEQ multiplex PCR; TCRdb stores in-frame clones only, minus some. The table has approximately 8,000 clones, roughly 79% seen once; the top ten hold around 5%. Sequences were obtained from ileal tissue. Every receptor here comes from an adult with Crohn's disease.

CDR3 DNA sequence: TGTGCCAGCAGTTCCCGGGGGGGGGTGCGGGAGACCCAGTACTTC. This sequence encodes CASSSRGGVRETQYF. The V gene is TRBV6-5, the J gene TRBJ2-7; 8 bases fit TRBD2. The J call is in doubt because the DNA end fits TRBJ2-5 better. Germline V CDR1 and CDR2: MNHEY, SVGAGI. The CDR3 consists of 15 residues.

The CDR3 DNA reads as TGTGCCAGCAGCGCGGACAGATTCTCTGGAAACACCATATATTTT. It specifies CASSADRFSGNTIYF. The rearrangement links TRBV5-4 to TRBJ1-3; TRBD1 might be the D (6 bases). Between the trimmed V and J ends, which lost 4 bases and 0 bases, there was a span of 11 bases. CDR1 and CDR2 (germline): SGHNT, YYREEE (reference sequence). This CDR3 region has 15 residues.

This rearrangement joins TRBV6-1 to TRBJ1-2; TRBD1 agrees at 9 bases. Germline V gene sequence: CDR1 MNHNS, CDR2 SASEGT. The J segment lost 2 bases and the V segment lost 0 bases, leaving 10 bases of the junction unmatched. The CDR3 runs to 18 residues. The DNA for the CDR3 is TGTGCCAGCAGTGAAGCAGATTGGGGGACAGGGACCAACTATGGCTACACCTTC. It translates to CASSEADWGTGTNYGYTF.

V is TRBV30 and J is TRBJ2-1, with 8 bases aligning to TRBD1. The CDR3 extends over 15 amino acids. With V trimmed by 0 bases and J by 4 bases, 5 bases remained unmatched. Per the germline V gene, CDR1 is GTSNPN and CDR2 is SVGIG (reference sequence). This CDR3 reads CAWSVPGGAYNEQFF. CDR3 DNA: TGTGCCTGGAGTGTACCAGGGGGCGCTTACAATGAGCAGTTCTTC.

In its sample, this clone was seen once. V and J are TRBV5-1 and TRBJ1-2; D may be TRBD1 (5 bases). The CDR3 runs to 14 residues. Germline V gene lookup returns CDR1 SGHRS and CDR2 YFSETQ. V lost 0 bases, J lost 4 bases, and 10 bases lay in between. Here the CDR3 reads CASSLEGVSYGYTF. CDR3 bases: TGCGCCAGCAGCTTGGAAGGGGTCTCCTATGGCTACACCTTC.

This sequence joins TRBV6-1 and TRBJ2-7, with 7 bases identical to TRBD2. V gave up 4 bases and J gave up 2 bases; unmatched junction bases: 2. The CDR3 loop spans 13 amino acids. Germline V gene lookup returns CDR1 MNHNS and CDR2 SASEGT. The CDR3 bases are TGTGCCAGCAGTGTTGCGGGAGCCTACGAGCAGTACTTC. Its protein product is CASSVAGAYEQYF.

CDR3 region: CASIWRQDQETQYF. The CDR3 DNA sequence: TGTGCCAGCATTTGGAGGCAGGACCAAGAGACCCAGTACTTC. The chain couples TRBV2 to TRBJ2-5; TRBD2 might be the D (5 bases). This CDR3 contains 14 residues. The germline V gene has CDR1 SNHLY and CDR2 FYNNEI. V gave up 7 bases and J gave up 0 bases, with 12 bases separating them.

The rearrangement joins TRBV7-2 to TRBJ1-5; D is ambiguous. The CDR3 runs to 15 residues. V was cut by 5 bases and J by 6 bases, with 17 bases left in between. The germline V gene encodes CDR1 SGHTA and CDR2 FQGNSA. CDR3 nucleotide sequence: TGTGCCAGCAGCCCAGTGGCGGGGTCGGGTCAGCCCCAGCATTTT. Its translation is CASSPVAGSGQPQHF.

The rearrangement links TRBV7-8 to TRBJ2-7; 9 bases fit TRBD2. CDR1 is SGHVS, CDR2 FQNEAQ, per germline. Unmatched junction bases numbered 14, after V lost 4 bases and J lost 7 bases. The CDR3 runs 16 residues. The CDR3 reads CASSWGRSGSSGEQYF. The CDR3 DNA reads TGTGCCAGCAGCTGGGGACGTAGCGGGAGCTCGGGGGAGCAGTACTTC.

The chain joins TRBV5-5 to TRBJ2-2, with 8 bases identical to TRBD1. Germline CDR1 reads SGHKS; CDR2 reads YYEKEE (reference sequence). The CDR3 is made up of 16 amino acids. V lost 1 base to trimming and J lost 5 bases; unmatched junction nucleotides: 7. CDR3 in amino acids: CASSLIGGQGTGELFF. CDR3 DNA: TGTGCCAGCAGCTTGATAGGAGGACAGGGTACCGGGGAGCTGTTTTTT.

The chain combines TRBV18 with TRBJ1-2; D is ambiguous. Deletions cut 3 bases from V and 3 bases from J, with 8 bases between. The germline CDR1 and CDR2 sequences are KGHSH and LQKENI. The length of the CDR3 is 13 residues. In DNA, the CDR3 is TGTGCCAGCTCACCTGACAAGTACTATGGCTACACCTTC. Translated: CASSPDKYYGYTF.

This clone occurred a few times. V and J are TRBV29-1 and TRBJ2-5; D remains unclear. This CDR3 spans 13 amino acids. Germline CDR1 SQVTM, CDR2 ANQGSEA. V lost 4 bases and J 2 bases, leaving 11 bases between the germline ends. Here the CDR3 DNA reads TGCAGCGTTGCGCCTTCCAGTCAAGAGACCCAGTACTTC. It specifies CSVAPSSQETQYF.

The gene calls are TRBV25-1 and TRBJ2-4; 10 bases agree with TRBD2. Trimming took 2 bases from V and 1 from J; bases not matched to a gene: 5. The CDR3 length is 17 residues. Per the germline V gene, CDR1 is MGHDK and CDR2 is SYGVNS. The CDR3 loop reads CASSEGPAGGAKNIQYF. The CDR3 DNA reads TGTGCCAGCAGTGAAGGACCAGCGGGAGGGGCCAAAAACATTCAGTACTTC. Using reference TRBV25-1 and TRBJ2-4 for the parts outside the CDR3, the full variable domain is EADIYQTPRYLVIGTGKKITLECSQTMGHDKMYWYQQDPGMELHLIHYSYGVNSTEKGDLSSESTVSRIRTEHFPLTLESARPSHTSQYLCASSEGPAGGAKNIQYFGAGTRLSVL.

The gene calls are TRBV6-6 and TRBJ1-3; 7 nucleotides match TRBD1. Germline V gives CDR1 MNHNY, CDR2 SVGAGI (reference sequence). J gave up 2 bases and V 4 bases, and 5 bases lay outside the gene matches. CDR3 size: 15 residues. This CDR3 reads CASSFGQGAGNTIYF. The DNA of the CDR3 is TGTGCCAGCAGTTTCGGCCAGGGGGCTGGAAACACCATATATTTT.

This CDR3 is CSVEDRGEQYF. The CDR3 DNA sequence: TGCAGCGTTGAAGACAGGGGGGAGCAGTACTTC. The chain recombines TRBV29-1 with TRBJ2-7; TRBD1 matches 7 bases. This CDR3 has 11 residues. Germline assignment: CDR1 SQVTM and CDR2 ANQGSEA. Trimming removed 0 bases from V and 7 bases from J; junction bases left unmatched: 0.

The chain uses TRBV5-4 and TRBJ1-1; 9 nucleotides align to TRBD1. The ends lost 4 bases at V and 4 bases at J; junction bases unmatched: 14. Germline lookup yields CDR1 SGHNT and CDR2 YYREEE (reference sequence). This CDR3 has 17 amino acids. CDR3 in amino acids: CASSPGPGTGTSTEAFF. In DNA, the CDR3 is TGTGCCAGCAGCCCAGGTCCCGGGACAGGGACGAGCACTGAAGCTTTCTTT. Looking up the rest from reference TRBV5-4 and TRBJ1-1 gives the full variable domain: ETGVTQSPTHLIKTRGQQVTLRCSSQSGHNTVSWYQQALGQGPQFIFQYYREEENGRGNFPPRFSGLQFPNYSSELNVNALELDDSALYLCASSPGPGTGTSTEAFFGQGTRLTVV.

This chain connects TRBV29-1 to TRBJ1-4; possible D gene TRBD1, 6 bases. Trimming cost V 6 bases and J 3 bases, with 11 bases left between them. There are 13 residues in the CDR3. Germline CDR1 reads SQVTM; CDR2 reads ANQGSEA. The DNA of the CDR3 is TGCAGCGTCCAGGGGAAAGCTAATGAAAAACTGTTTTTT. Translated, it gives CSVQGKANEKLFF.

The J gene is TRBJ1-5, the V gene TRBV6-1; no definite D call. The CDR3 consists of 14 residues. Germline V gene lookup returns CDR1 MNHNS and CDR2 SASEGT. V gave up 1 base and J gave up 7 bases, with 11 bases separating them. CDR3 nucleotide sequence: TGTGCCAGCAGTGAAGACTATCGAGGGCAGCCCCAGCATTTT. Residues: CASSEDYRGQPQHF.

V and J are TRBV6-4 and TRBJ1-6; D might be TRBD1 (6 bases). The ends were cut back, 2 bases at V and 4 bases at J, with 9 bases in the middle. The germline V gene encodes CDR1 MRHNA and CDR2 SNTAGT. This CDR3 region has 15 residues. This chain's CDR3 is CASSDGQGYNSPLHF. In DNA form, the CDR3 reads TGTGCCAGCAGTGACGGGCAGGGGTATAATTCACCCCTCCACTTT.

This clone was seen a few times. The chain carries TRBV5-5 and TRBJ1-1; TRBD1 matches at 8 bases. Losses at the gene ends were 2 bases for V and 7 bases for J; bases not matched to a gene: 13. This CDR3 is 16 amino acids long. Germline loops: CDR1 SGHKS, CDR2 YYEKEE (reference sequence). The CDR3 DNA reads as TGTGCCAGCAGCTTTGAACAGGGGGTCCTGGCAGATGAAGCTTTCTTT. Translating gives CASSFEQGVLADEAFF. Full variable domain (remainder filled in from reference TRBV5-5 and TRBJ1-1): DAGVTQSPTHLIKTRGQQVTLRCSPISGHKSVSWYQQVLGQGPQFIFQYYEKEERGRGNFPDRFSARQFPNYSSELNVNALLLGDSALYLCASSFEQGVLADEAFFGQGTRLTVV.

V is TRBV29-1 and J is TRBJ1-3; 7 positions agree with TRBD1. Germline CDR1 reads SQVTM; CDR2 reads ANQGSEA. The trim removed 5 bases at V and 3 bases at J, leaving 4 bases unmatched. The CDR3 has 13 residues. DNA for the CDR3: TGCAGCGTTTCACAGGGGAGTGGAAACACCATATATTTT. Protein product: CSVSQGSGNTIYF.

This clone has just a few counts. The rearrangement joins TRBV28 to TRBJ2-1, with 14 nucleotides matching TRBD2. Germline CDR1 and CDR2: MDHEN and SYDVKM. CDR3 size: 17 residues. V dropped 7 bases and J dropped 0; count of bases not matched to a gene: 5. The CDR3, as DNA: TGTGCCAGCAAGGGACTAGCGGGAGTTGGCTCCTACAATGAGCAGTTCTTC. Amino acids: CASKGLAGVGSYNEQFF.

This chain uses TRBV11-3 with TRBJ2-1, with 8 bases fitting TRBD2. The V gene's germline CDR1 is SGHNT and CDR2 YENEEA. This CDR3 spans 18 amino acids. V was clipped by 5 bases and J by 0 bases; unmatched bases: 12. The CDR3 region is CASSLRASGQSSYNEQFF. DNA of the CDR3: TGTGCCAGCAGCCTCCGGGCTAGCGGGCAAAGCTCCTACAATGAGCAGTTCTTC.

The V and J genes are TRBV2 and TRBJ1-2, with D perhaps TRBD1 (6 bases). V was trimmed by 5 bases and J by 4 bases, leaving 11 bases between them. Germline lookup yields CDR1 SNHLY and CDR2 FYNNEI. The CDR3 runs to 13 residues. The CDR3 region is CASSNRDTYGYTF. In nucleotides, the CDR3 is TGTGCCAGCAGTAACCGGGACACCTATGGCTACACCTTC.

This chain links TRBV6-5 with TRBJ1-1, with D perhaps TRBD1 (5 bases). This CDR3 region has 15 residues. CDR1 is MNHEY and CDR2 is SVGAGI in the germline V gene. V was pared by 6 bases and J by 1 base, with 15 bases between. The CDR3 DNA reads TGTGCCAGCAGCTCGTCGCCAACAGGGAACACTGAAGCTTTCTTT. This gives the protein CASSSSPTGNTEAFF.

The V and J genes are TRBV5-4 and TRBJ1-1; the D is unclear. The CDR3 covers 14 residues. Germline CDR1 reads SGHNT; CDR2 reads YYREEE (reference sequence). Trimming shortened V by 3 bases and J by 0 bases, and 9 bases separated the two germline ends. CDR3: CASSSRMLNTEAFF. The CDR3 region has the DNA TGTGCCAGCAGCTCGCGGATGTTGAACACTGAAGCTTTCTTT.